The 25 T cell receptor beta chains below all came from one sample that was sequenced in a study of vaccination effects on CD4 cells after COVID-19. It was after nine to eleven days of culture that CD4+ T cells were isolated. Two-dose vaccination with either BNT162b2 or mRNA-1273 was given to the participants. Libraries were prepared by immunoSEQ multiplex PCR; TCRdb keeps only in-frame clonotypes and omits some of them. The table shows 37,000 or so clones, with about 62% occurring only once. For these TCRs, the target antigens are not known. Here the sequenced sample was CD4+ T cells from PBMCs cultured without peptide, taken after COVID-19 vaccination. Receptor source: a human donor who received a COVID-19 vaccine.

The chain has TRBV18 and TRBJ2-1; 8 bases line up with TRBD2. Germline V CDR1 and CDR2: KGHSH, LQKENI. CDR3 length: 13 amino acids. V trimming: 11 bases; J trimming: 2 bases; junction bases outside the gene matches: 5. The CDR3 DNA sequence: TGTGCCTCCAAGGGACTAGCCTACAATGAGCAGTTCTTC. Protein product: CASKGLAYNEQFF.

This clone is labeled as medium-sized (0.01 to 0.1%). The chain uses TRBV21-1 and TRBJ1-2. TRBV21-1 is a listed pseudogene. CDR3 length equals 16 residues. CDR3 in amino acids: CASSKKRGVRYYGYTF. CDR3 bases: TGTGCCAGCAGCAAAAAGAGGGGGGTGCGCTACTATGGCTACACCTTC.

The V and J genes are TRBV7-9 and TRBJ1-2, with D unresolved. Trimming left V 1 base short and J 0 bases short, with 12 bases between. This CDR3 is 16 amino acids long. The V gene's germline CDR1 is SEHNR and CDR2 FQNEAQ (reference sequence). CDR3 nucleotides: TGTGCCAGCAGCTTAGGGCTTTTATCCTCTAACTATGGCTACACCTTC. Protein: CASSLGLLSSNYGYTF.

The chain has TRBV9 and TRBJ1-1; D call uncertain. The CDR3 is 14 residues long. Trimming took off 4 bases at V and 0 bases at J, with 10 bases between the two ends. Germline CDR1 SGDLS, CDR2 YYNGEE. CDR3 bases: TGTGCCAGCAGCCTTTCAGACTTGAACACTGAAGCTTTCTTT. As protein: CASSLSDLNTEAFF. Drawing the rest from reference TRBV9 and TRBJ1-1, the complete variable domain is DSGVTQTPKHLITATGQRVTLRCSPRSGDLSVYWYQQSLDQGLQFLIQYYNGEERAKGNILERFSAQQFPDLHSELNLSSLELGDSALYFCASSLSDLNTEAFFGQGTRLTVV.

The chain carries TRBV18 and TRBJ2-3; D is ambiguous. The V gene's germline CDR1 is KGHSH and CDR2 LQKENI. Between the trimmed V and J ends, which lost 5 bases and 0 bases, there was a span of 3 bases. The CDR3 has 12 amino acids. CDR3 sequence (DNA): TGTGCCAGCTCAACCAGCACAGATACGCAGTATTTT. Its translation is CASSTSTDTQYF.

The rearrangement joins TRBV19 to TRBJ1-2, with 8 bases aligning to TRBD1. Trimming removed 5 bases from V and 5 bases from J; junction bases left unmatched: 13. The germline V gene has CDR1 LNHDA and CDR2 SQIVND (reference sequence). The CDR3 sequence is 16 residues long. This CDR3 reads CASSPKTGVIEYGYTF. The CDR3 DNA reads TGTGCCAGTAGTCCGAAGACAGGGGTTATTGAGTATGGCTACACCTTC.

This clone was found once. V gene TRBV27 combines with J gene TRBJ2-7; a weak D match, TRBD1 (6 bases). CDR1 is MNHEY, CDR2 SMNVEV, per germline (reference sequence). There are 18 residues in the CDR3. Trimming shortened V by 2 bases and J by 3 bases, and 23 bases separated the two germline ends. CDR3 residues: CASSLTGYPGQPVYEQYF. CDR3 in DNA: TGTGCCAGCAGTTTAACCGGGTACCCTGGACAGCCCGTCTACGAGCAGTACTTC.

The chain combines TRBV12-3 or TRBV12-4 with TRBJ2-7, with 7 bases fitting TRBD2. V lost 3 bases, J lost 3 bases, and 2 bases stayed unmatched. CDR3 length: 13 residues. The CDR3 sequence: CASSFSSGYEQYF. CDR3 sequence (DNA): TGTGCCAGCAGTTTTTCTAGCGGCTACGAGCAGTACTTC.

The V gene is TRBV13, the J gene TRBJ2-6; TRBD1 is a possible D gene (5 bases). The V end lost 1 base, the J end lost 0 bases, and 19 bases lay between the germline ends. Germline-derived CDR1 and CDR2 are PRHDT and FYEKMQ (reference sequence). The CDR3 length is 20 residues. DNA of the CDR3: TGTGCCAGCAGCTTAGTAGGGTGGACAACTAAGATCTCTGGGGCCAACGTCCTGACTTTC. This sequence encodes CASSLVGWTTKISGANVLTF.

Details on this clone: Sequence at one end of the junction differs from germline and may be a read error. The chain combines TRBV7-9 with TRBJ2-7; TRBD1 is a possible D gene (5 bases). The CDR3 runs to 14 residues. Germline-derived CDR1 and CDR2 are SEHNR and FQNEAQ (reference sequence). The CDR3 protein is CASSSGTATVTSSF. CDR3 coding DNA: TGTGCCAGCAGCTCCGGTACGGCGACAGTGACTTCAAGTTTC.

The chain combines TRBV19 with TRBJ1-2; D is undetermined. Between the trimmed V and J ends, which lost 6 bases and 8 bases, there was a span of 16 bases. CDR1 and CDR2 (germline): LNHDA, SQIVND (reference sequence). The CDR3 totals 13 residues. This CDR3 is CASRSRSRGGYTF. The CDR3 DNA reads TGTGCCAGTAGGTCCCGTTCCCGGGGAGGCTACACCTTC.

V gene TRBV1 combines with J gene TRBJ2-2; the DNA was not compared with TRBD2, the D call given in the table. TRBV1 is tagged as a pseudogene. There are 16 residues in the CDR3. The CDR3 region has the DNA TGCACCAGCAGCCAAGACTTGGCGGGAGACACCGGGGAGCTGTTTTTT. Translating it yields CTSSQDLAGDTGELFF.

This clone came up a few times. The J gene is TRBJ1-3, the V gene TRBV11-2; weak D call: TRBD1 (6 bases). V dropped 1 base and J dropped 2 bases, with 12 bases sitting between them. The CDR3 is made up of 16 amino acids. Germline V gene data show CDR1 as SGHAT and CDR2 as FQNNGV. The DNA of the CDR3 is TGTGCCAGCAGCTTAGGTGGGACATCACCTGGAAACACCATATATTTT. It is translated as CASSLGGTSPGNTIYF.

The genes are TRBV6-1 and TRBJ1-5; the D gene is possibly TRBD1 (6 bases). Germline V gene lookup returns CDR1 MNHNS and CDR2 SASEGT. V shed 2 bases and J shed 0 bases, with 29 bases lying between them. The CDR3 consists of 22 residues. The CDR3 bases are TGTGCCAGCAGTGAAAAGGAGACAGGTCTGGGAATATATGGCAATAGCAATCAGCCCCAGCATTTT. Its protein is CASSEKETGLGIYGNSNQPQHF.

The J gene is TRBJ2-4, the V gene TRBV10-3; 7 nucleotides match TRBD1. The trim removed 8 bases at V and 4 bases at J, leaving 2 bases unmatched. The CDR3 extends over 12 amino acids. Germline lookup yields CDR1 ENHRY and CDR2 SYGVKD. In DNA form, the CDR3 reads TGTGCCATCCGGGACAGAAAAAACATTCAGTACTTC. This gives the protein CAIRDRKNIQYF.

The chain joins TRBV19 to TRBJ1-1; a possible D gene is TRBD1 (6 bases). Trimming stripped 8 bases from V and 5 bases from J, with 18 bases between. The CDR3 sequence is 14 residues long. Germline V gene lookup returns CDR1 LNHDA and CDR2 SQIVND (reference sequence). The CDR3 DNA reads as TGTGCCAGTGCAGGGGATTACCTGGGAACTGAAGCTTTCTTT. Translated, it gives CASAGDYLGTEAFF.

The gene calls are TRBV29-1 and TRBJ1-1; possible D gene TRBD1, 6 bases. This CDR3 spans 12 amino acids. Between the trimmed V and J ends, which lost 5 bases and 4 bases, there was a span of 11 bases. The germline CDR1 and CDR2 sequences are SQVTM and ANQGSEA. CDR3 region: CSVFLGGTEAFF. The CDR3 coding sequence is TGCAGCGTTTTCTTAGGGGGCACTGAAGCTTTCTTT.

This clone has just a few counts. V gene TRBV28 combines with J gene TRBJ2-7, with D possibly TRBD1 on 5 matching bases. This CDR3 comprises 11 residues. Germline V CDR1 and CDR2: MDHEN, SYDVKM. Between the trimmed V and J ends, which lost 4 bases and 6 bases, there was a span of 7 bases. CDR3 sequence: CASSWGPEQYF. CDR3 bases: TGTGCCAGCAGTTGGGGCCCCGAGCAGTACTTC. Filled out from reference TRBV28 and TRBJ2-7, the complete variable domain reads DVKVTQSSRYLVKRTGEKVFLECVQDMDHENMFWYRQDPGLGLRLIYFSYDVKMKEKGDIPEGYSVSREKKERFSLILESASTNQTSMYLCASSWGPEQYFGPGTRLTVT.

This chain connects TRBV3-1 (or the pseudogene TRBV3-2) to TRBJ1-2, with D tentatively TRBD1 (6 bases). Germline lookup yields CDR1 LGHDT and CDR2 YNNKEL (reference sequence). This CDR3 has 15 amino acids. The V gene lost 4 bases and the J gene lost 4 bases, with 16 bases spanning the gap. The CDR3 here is CASSPMGGEVYGYTF. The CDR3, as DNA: TGTGCCAGCAGCCCCATGGGGGGCGAAGTCTATGGCTACACCTTC.

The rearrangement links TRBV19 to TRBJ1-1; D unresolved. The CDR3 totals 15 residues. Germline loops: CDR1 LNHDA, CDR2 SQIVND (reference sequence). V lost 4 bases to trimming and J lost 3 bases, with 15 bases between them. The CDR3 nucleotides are TGTGCCAGTAGTAGTGGATCGGGCGCCGACACTGAAGCTTTCTTT. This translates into CASSSGSGADTEAFF.

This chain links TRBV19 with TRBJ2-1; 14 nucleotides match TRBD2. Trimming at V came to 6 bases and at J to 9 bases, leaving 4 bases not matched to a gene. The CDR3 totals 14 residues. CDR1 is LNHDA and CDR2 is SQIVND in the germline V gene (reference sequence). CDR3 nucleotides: TGTGCCAGTAGCGGGACTAGCGGGAGCACTGAGCAGTTCTTC. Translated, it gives CASSGTSGSTEQFF.

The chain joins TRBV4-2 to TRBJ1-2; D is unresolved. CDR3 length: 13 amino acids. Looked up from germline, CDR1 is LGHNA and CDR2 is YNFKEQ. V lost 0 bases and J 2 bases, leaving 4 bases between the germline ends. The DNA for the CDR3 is TGTGCCAGCAGCCAAGATGGGAACTATGGCTACACCTTC. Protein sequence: CASSQDGNYGYTF.

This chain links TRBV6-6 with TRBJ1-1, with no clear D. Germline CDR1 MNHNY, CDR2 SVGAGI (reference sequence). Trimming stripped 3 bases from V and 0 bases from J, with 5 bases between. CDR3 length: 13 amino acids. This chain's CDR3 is CASSYRMNTEAFF. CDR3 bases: TGTGCCAGCAGTTATAGGATGAACACTGAAGCTTTCTTT.

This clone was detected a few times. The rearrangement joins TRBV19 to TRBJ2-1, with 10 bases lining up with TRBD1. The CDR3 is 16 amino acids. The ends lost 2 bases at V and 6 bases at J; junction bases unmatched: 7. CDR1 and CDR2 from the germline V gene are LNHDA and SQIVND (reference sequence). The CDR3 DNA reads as TGTGCCAGTAGTATACTCCTCGGACAGGGGGGCAATGAGCAGTTCTTC. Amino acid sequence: CASSILLGQGGNEQFF.

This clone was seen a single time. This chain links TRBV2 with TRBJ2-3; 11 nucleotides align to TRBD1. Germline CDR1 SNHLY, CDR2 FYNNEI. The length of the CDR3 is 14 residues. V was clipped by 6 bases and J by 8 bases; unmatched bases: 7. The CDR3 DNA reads TGTGCCAGCAGCGCCGGGACAGGGGGGGGTACGCAGTATTTT. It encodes CASSAGTGGGTQYF.